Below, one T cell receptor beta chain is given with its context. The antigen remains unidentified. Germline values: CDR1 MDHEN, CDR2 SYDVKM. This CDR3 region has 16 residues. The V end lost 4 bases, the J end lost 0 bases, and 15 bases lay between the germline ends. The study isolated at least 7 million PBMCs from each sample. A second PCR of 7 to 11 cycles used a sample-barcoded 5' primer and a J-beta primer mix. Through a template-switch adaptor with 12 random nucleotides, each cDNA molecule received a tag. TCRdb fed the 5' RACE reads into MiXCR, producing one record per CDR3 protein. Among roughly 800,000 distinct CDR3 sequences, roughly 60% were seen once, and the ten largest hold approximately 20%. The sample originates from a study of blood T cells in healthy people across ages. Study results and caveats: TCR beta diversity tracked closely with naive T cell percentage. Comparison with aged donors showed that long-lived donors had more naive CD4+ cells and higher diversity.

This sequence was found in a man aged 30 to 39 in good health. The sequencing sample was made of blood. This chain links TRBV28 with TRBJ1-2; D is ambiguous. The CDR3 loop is CASSSGPERPNYGYTF. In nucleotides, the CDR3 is TGTGCCAGCAGTTCGGGCCCCGAGCGCCCTAACTATGGCTACACCTTC.